A single sample gave rise to the 26 T cell receptor beta chains below, sequenced in a study of blood T cell repertoires in COVID-19. TCRdb's copy holds only in-frame clones and misses some; the assay was immunoSEQ multiplex PCR. Here the sample spans fewer than 600,000 clones, around 89% being singletons. Sequencing was performed on PBMCs or T cells enriched from blood (not recorded which). These receptors were obtained from a woman aged 40 to 50 who had recovered from COVID-19.

The rearrangement uses TRBV19 and TRBJ2-3; 7 bases agree with TRBD1. Germline CDR1 is LNHDA and CDR2 is SQIVND (reference sequence). This CDR3 is built from 16 residues. V gave up 5 bases and J gave up 6 bases; unmatched junction bases: 14. CDR3 loop: CASSLRTTGIADTQYF. The CDR3 DNA reads as TGTGCCAGTAGTTTGCGAACGACAGGGATTGCGGATACGCAGTATTTT.

The rearrangement joins TRBV7-2 to TRBJ1-4, with 7 bases aligning to TRBD1. The CDR3 extends over 15 amino acids. Germline CDR1 and CDR2: SGHTA and FQGNSA. The V segment lost 5 bases and the J segment 4 bases; nucleotides outside the gene matches: 7. The CDR3 DNA sequence: TGTGCCAGCAGCCCAGGGACAGCGGGTAATGAAAAACTGTTTTTT. Translating gives CASSPGTAGNEKLFF.

This clone has only one observation. This sequence joins TRBV11-3 and TRBJ1-5; the match to TRBD1 covers 10 bases. Looked up from germline, CDR1 is SGHNT and CDR2 is YENEEA. The CDR3 is 15 amino acids. Trimming cost V 5 bases and J 2 bases; bases outside gene matches: 3. The CDR3 loop is CASSPGTGGNQPQHF. DNA of the CDR3: TGTGCCAGCAGCCCTGGGACAGGGGGCAATCAGCCCCAGCATTTT.

This clone was seen a handful of times. This rearrangement joins TRBV25-1 to TRBJ2-1, with a possible D match to TRBD2 (6 bases). Germline CDR1 reads MGHDK; CDR2 reads SYGVNS. The CDR3 contains 15 residues. Trimming cost V 0 bases and J 6 bases, with 12 bases left between them. The CDR3 reads CASSEYILGGNEQFF. In DNA form, the CDR3 reads TGTGCCAGCAGTGAATATATTCTGGGGGGCAATGAGCAGTTCTTC.

V gene TRBV5-4 combines with J gene TRBJ2-3, with D maybe TRBD2 (7 bases). The CDR3 has 17 amino acids. Trimming took off 3 bases at V and 1 base at J, with 18 bases between the two ends. Looked up from germline, CDR1 is SGHNT and CDR2 is YYREEE (reference sequence). In DNA, the CDR3 is TGTGCCAGCAGCTCGAACCCTCTAGGGGGGGGCACAGATACGCAGTATTTT. Its translation is CASSSNPLGGGTDTQYF.

The genes are TRBV27 and TRBJ2-3; weak D call: TRBD1 (6 bases). The V gene lost 4 bases and the J gene lost 0 bases, with 11 bases spanning the gap. The CDR3 has 15 amino acids. Germline-derived CDR1 and CDR2 are MNHEY and SMNVEV (reference sequence). CDR3 amino acids: CASSWTASSTDTQYF. The CDR3 DNA reads TGTGCCAGCAGTTGGACAGCTTCTAGCACAGATACGCAGTATTTT.

The chain's CDR3 is CASSAQGASYNEQFF. CDR3 in DNA: TGTGCCAGTAGCGCCCAGGGGGCCAGCTACAATGAGCAGTTCTTC. V and J are TRBV19 and TRBJ2-1; 8 bases are shared with TRBD1. CDR3 length equals 15 residues. Losses at the gene ends were 6 bases for V and 3 bases for J; bases not matched to a gene: 7. Germline assignment: CDR1 LNHDA and CDR2 SQIVND (reference sequence).

CDR3 DNA: TGTGCCAGCAGTTCGGGAGGAGGGGCCGGGGGCTATGGCTACACCTTC. Protein product: CASSSGGGAGGYGYTF. The chain recombines TRBV28 with TRBJ1-2, with D possibly TRBD1 on 5 matching bases. The CDR3 is 16 residues long. V lost 4 bases to trimming and J lost 4 bases, with 19 bases between them. Germline V gene sequence: CDR1 MDHEN, CDR2 SYDVKM.

The chain links TRBV5-1 to TRBJ1-1, with D unclear. The V and J ends lost 4 bases and 1 base respectively, with 8 bases between them. This CDR3 spans 13 amino acids. The V gene's germline CDR1 is SGHRS and CDR2 YFSETQ. Written as DNA, the CDR3 is TGCGCCAGCAGCCGAACACAGAACACTGAAGCTTTCTTT. This translates into CASSRTQNTEAFF. The whole variable domain, filled in from reference TRBV5-1 and TRBJ1-1, reads KAGVTQTPRYLIKTRGQQVTLSCSPISGHRSVSWYQQTPGQGLQFLFEYFSETQRNKGNFPGRFSGRQFSNSRSEMNVSTLELGDSALYLCASSRTQNTEAFFGQGTRLTVV.

The genes are TRBV25-1 and TRBJ2-1; TRBD1 matches at 7 bases. Germline CDR1 and CDR2: MGHDK and SYGVNS. This CDR3 comprises 15 residues. The J segment lost 3 bases and the V segment lost 4 bases, leaving 6 bases of the junction unmatched. The CDR3: CASSVSGTDYNEQFF. DNA for the CDR3: TGTGCCAGCAGTGTATCCGGGACAGACTACAATGAGCAGTTCTTC.

The J gene is TRBJ2-7, the V gene TRBV27; 8 positions agree with TRBD2. The germline gives CDR1 MNHEY, CDR2 SMNVEV (reference sequence). The junction had 18 bases not matched to a gene; V was cut back by 2 bases and J by 3 bases. This CDR3 comprises 19 residues. The CDR3 here is CASSLGRRSLTSAIYEQYF. CDR3 bases: TGTGCCAGCAGTTTAGGGCGCAGAAGCCTGACTAGCGCAATCTACGAGCAGTACTTC.

V is TRBV9 and J is TRBJ1-4; D is perhaps TRBD1 (6 bases). The CDR3 contains 15 residues. Germline V CDR1 and CDR2: SGDLS, YYNGEE. V was shortened by 6 bases and J by 5 bases, with 17 bases between the two germline ends. The CDR3 here is CASTPKGGGNEKLFF. The DNA for the CDR3 is TGTGCCAGCACCCCCAAGGGAGGGGGAAATGAAAAACTGTTTTTT.

The V and J genes are TRBV25-1 and TRBJ1-2; TRBD1 agrees at 10 bases. The V gene end was trimmed by 5 bases and the J gene end by 0 bases; junction bases not matched to a gene: 12. The CDR3 is made up of 18 amino acids. Germline V gene sequence: CDR1 MGHDK, CDR2 SYGVNS. This chain's CDR3 is CASSSYSGQGQPNYGYTF. The CDR3 coding sequence is TGTGCCAGCAGTAGTTACTCGGGACAGGGGCAGCCTAACTATGGCTACACCTTC.

The rearrangement links TRBV11-3 to TRBJ1-6; 7 positions match TRBD1. Trimming cost V 5 bases and J 5 bases; bases outside gene matches: 3. Germline CDR1 and CDR2: SGHNT and YENEEA. The CDR3 runs to 14 residues. CDR3 sequence: CASSHDRDNSPLHF. CDR3 nucleotide sequence: TGTGCCAGCAGCCACGACAGGGATAATTCACCCCTCCACTTT.

The chain has TRBV5-4 and TRBJ2-4, with 9 bases fitting TRBD2. V gave up 3 bases and J gave up 7 bases; unmatched junction bases: 14. This CDR3 has 17 residues. The V gene's germline CDR1 is SGHNT and CDR2 YYREEE (reference sequence). CDR3 loop: CASSSPLRGTSSNIQYF. The CDR3 nucleotides read TGTGCCAGCAGCTCGCCCCTTCGGGGGACTAGCAGTAACATTCAGTACTTC.

The chain links TRBV7-9 to TRBJ1-1, with 7 bases fitting TRBD1. Germline values: CDR1 SEHNR, CDR2 FQNEAQ (reference sequence). V gave up 4 bases and J gave up 0 bases; unmatched junction bases: 17. This CDR3 has 19 amino acids. DNA of the CDR3: TGTGCCAGCAGCTCAAGGGATTGGGGGGACAGCGGCATGAACACTGAAGCTTTCTTT. Protein: CASSSRDWGDSGMNTEAFF.

The rearrangement links TRBV9 to TRBJ1-1; TRBD1 might be the D (6 bases). CDR3 size: 14 residues. V lost 2 bases and J 1 base, leaving 9 bases between the germline ends. The germline CDR1 and CDR2 sequences are SGDLS and YYNGEE. CDR3 DNA sequence: TGTGCCAGCAGCGTTGAGGACAGGAACACTGAAGCTTTCTTT. Protein product: CASSVEDRNTEAFF.

This clone was picked up one time. The rearrangement joins TRBV25-1 to TRBJ2-7, with 9 nucleotides matching TRBD2. The germline CDR1 and CDR2 sequences are MGHDK and SYGVNS. Trimming took 0 bases from V and 2 from J; bases not matched to a gene: 5. This CDR3 has 16 amino acids. The CDR3 DNA follows: TGTGCCAGCAGTGAATACGGGACTAGCCGAACCTACGAGCAGTACTTC. Translating gives CASSEYGTSRTYEQYF.

The chain couples TRBV18 to TRBJ1-2, with 8 bases fitting TRBD1. V trimming: 3 bases; J trimming: 6 bases; junction bases outside the gene matches: 6. Germline V lookup: CDR1 KGHSH, CDR2 LQKENI. The CDR3 is made up of 14 amino acids. The CDR3 loop reads CASSPLDRVNGYTF. In nucleotides, the CDR3 is TGTGCCAGCTCACCTTTGGACAGGGTTAATGGCTACACCTTC.

The V gene is TRBV12-3 or TRBV12-4, the J gene TRBJ2-3; possible D gene TRBD1, 5 bases. This CDR3 contains 13 residues. V was clipped by 3 bases and J by 5 bases, with 9 bases between them. For the CDR3, the DNA is TGTGCCAGCAGTTTTTTCAGGGAAGATACGCAGTATTTT. Encoded protein: CASSFFREDTQYF.

The chain has TRBV5-1 and TRBJ1-1, with 9 bases matching TRBD1. V lost 7 bases and J lost 11; bases outside the gene matches: 9. The CDR3 loop spans 12 amino acids. The germline V gene has CDR1 SGHRS and CDR2 YFSETQ. CDR3 sequence reads: CASGWTGVGAFF. The CDR3 nucleotides read TGCGCCAGCGGGTGGACAGGGGTAGGTGCTTTCTTT.

This clone has a single count. The chain employs TRBV15 and TRBJ2-1, with 10 bases matching TRBD2. Trimming took 3 bases from V and 10 from J; bases not matched to a gene: 9. Per the germline V gene, CDR1 is LNHNV and CDR2 is YYDKDF (reference sequence). This CDR3 spans 15 amino acids. CDR3 sequence: CATSSGASGSVEQFF. In DNA, the CDR3 is TGTGCCACCAGCAGCGGCGCTAGCGGGAGCGTCGAGCAGTTCTTC. The whole variable domain, filled in from reference TRBV15 and TRBJ2-1, reads DAMVIQNPRYQVTQFGKPVTLSCSQTLNHNVMYWYQQKSSQAPKLLFHYYDKDFNNEADTPDNFQSRRPNTSFCFLDIRSPGLGDTAMYLCATSSGASGSVEQFFGPGTRLTVL.

The V gene is TRBV28, the J gene TRBJ1-4, with D perhaps matching TRBD1 (5 bases). Germline V gene data show CDR1 as MDHEN and CDR2 as SYDVKM. V shed 6 bases and J shed 6 bases, with 23 bases lying between them. The CDR3 runs 17 residues. CDR3 sequence reads: CASRANLGRSGDEKLFF. CDR3 DNA: TGTGCCAGCAGGGCCAACCTGGGGAGGTCGGGGGATGAAAAACTGTTTTTT.

This clone has a handful of counts. This chain connects TRBV7-9 to TRBJ1-1; TRBD1 aligns across 8 bases. CDR1 and CDR2 (germline): SEHNR, FQNEAQ (reference sequence). The CDR3 is made up of 15 amino acids. The trim removed 2 bases at V and 10 bases at J, leaving 12 bases unmatched. The CDR3 nucleotides are TGTGCCAGCAGCTTAAACACGCAGGGGGCAAAGGCAGCTTTCTTT. Its translation: CASSLNTQGAKAAFF.

The chain's CDR3 is CASSQNRDSRYYGYTF. The CDR3 DNA is TGTGCCAGCAGCCAAAACCGGGACTCGAGGTACTATGGCTACACCTTC. V usage is TRBV6-9 and J usage is TRBJ1-2; TRBD1 might be the D (5 bases). Germline values: CDR1 MNHGY, CDR2 SVAAGI. V lost 6 bases and J lost 3, with 20 bases in between. There are 16 residues in the CDR3.

The chain is built from TRBV5-1 and TRBJ2-5; D is possibly TRBD2 (5 bases). Germline CDR1 SGHRS, CDR2 YFSETQ. The CDR3 consists of 13 residues. The ends were cut back, 4 bases at V and 7 bases at J, with 14 bases in the middle. The CDR3 sequence is CASSVDPEGTQYF. DNA of the CDR3: TGCGCCAGCAGCGTCGACCCAGAGGGGACCCAGTACTTC. Together with reference TRBV5-1 and TRBJ2-5, the CDR3 gives the full variable domain: KAGVTQTPRYLIKTRGQQVTLSCSPISGHRSVSWYQQTPGQGLQFLFEYFSETQRNKGNFPGRFSGRQFSNSRSEMNVSTLELGDSALYLCASSVDPEGTQYFGPGTRLLVL.